This entry describes one T cell receptor beta chain. Which antigen it targets is not known. Qualities for individual bases were not recorded, and no much larger clone is one base off. The cohort comprised 666 healthy bone marrow donors. At the time of sampling, every cohort member was nominally healthy, though immune exposures that went unrecorded were likely present. The donor was CMV seronegative and was included in the group of 352 seronegative cohort members. Every donor gave a peripheral blood sample, and the peripheral blood mononuclear cells from that sample were used for TCR beta sequencing. Genomic DNA was extracted from the blood cell samples with the Qiagen DNeasy Blood Extraction Kit. This record belongs to a study of cytomegalovirus exposure and HLA in healthy donors (dated by TCRdb to 2015 to 2018). About the study as a whole: An earlier analysis of roughly 610 of the donors reported roughly 300 Gb of sequence data and 90 million to 120 million unique TCR beta sequences obtained from about 179 million T cells. An early release covering about 600 HLA-typed donors comprised approximately 300 gigabases of sequencing data and 65 million to 100 million unique TCR sequences. The genetic ancestry cluster associated with self-reported Caucasian donors included roughly four fifths of the roughly 400 genotyped donors. The study aimed to test whether signatures of past pathogen exposure could be identified by cataloging public T cell receptors. The study used immunosequencing to profile the T cell repertoires of several hundred subjects and linked those repertoires to cytomegalovirus serostatus. Along with the approximately 700-subject first cohort, a separate validation cohort of 120 different subjects was used. To predict cytomegalovirus infection status, the study combined high-throughput TCR immunosequencing, statistical association of individual TCRs with disease status, and machine learning. In a later analysis, previously published TCR beta repertoires from roughly 710 donors were re-analyzed and high-resolution HLA genotyping was added so that TCR occurrence patterns could be studied. The later analysis used no new phenotypic data to find candidate immune exposures, relying instead on TCR beta sequences and their occurrence across donors. An earlier analysis of around 580 of the donors used high-throughput TCR beta sequencing to judge whether each TCR beta V gene segment behaved as functional or pseudogenic. Donor age, sex, ethnicity and CMV serostatus were compiled alongside the repertoire data. A later genetic analysis used genome-wide SNP genotypes for about 60% of the roughly 700 donors, treating that subset as a discovery cohort. Every discovery cohort repertoire had been produced on one sequencing platform. HLA typing covered class I and class II loci at four-digit resolution. Typing coverage varied by locus: 629-630 donors for A, B, C, DRB1 and DQB1; roughly 560 for DQA1; 606 for DPA1; roughly 470 for DPB1. Because of strong linkage in the cohort, roughly five DR-DQ haplotypes were treated as single units for association and clustering. On average, over 200,000 unique TCR beta nucleotide sequences were sequenced per donor among fewer than 500 genotyped donors of the cohort, with 15% to 20% of those sequences being non-productive. What the study reported, not specific to this receptor: According to a later analysis, parvovirus B19, influenza, CMV and Epstein-Barr virus appeared linked to several top co-occurrence clusters. Roughly uniform sequencing depth across donors was assumed in presence/absence analyses, although this assumption may not hold. A cluster of highly shared sequence variants was judged likely to represent a technical artifact of the sequencing pipeline. The 87-base-pair reads could not distinguish some IMGT-functional V segments, including TRBV6-2 and TRBV6-3, so those segments were excluded. CMV serostatus was the only immune exposure information available for the cohort. In an earlier analysis of some 540 of the donors, most TCR beta V segments appeared in productive rearrangements about 87% or about 30% of the time, broadly matching IMGT annotations. In a later analysis, the rate of TCR association differed among HLA loci, with DRB1 alleles having the most associated TCRs and HLA-C alleles having the fewest. About 15 rarely observed V segments, including chromosome 9 orphons, were excluded from the earlier analysis of 550 to 700 of the donors because counts were too low. A later analysis found that HLA-associated TCR beta chains were more clonally expanded and had lower generation probabilities than equally common non-associated chains. Because HLA typing was unavailable for some donors at each locus, only the typed subset was used in association tests. Specific HLA alleles were associated with 15,000 to 20,000 TCR beta sequences at a false discovery rate of 0.05 in a later analysis. When HLA alleles, especially DR and DQ, strongly co-occurred, attributing TCR associations to individual alleles was difficult. Correlated functional status among segregating V segments might be attributable to linkage disequilibrium, but an unknown experimental factor could not be ruled out. The study listed around 160 TCR beta chains as associated with cytomegalovirus. An association between a missense DCLRE1C variant and V-gene and J-gene trimming of TCR beta chains was found in a later genetic analysis and replicated in an independent cohort. A further reported finding was that TCR beta sequences accurately predicted the HLA-A and HLA-B alleles for most subjects in the first cohort. Most CMV-associated TCR beta chains appeared to be HLA-restricted in a later analysis, and the HLA associations seemed to be driven largely by CMV exposure. In a later genetic analysis, fewer N-insertions in productive TCRs were reported among donors in an Asian-associated ancestry cluster than the approximately 670-donor mean. In this cohort, only TCR beta chains were sequenced, and detectable features were limited by the absence of alpha or paired-chain data. The classifier was reported to diagnose cytomegalovirus status with high specificity and sensitivity in both the original cohort and the validation cohort. Across donors, most TCR sequences were observed very rarely, whereas some public TCRs were present in many individuals. Three of the identified cytomegalovirus-associated TCR beta chains were confirmed in vitro to be specific for cytomegalovirus antigens. The authors suggested that the approach could potentially be generalized to other disease states and immunological phenotypes.

CDR1 and CDR2 are drawn from the germline V gene: SGHRS, YFSETQ. The V end gives up 4 bases and the J end 15 bases, leaving 6 bases in the junction not matched to a gene. Reading from cysteine to phenylalanine, the CDR3 counts 11 amino acids. Only the CDR3 part of the read is kept: 33 bases, read in frame from the first base. Library construction relied on the immunoSEQ multiplex PCR assay. A mixture of 60 forward primers for TCR Vbeta segments and 13 reverse primers for TCR Jbeta segments was used in the multiplex PCR. The CDR3 region of rearranged TCR beta genes was amplified from genomic DNA with a multiplex PCR assay. The amplified TCR beta libraries were sequenced on the Illumina HiSeq System as 87-base-pair reads. Per the source publication's procedure: In a later analysis, tens of millions of unique TCR beta chains were counted across the roughly 670 repertoires, and roughly 11 million of these chains were shared by at least two donors. Raw reads were error-corrected and collapsed into unique sequences with a nearest-neighbor algorithm that merged closely related sequences to remove PCR and sequencing errors. CDR3 sequences were aligned to IMGT reference sequences to assign V, D and J gene segments. Each retained sequence needed at least a six-nucleotide match to both a V gene segment and a J gene segment. Rearrangements were called productive when the CDR3 lacked stop codons and stayed in frame with V and J; all others were non-productive. Following IMGT convention, CDR3 was defined as the stretch from the second conserved V-encoded cysteine to the conserved J-encoded phenylalanine. The earlier analysis of some 580 of the donors excluded any sequence lacking an unambiguous match to a single V gene segment. An earlier analysis of just under 600 of the donors called V segments functional above 56.7% productive rearrangements and segregating when the between-donor standard deviation exceeded 5%. A statistical classification framework was built for diagnosing cytomegalovirus status from the catalog of TCR beta chain sequences. A later analysis assigned V and J genes by comparing TCR nucleotide sequences with IMGT/GENE-DB human TR gene sequences. Using the TCRdist pipeline, a later analysis assigned CDR3 sequences along with most-parsimonious VDJ recombination scenarios. In a later analysis, every TCR beta chain was defined by the combination of its CDR3 amino acid sequence and its V-gene family, and reads without a unique V-gene family were dropped. To address suspected cross-contamination and a sequencing artifact, a later analysis removed over 500 highly shared, low-generation-probability nucleotide sequences. In a later analysis, a clonal expansion index was calculated for each public chain from normalized within-repertoire ranks of inferred template counts. In a later analysis, generation probabilities were computed with a VDJ recombination model fitted to out-of-frame rearrangements, and the resulting probabilities were checked against IGoR. Hypergeometric tests were used in a later analysis to score TCR-TCR, TCR-HLA and TCR-CMV co-occurrence, with a repertoire-size bias correction applied to the TCR pairs. To estimate false discovery rates, a later analysis permuted the HLA or CMV assignments 20 times. In a later analysis, co-occurring TCRs were grouped using DBSCAN, with TCRdist sequence similarity added in when clustering inside HLA-allele-positive subsets. Co-occurrence clustering excluded repertoires with fewer than 30,000 or more than 120,000 public chains, plus five with anomalous nucleotide sharing. The clones in this table, taken by TCRdb from immuneACCESS, are in-frame only. Not every clone is retained; where verified, under half of the shortfall comes from an unresolved V gene, and the cause of the rest is unknown. From that table come the V and J calls and clone size; the DNA was used to work out D and trimming. This sample is represented by fewer than 200,000 clones; 78% of them were singletons. The ten largest make up about 3.1% of the sample.

The sequenced sample consisted of PBMCs. The TCR sequence derives from a female donor in good health and CMV-seronegative. The sequence joins TRBV5-1 to TRBJ2-1, and 8 junction bases match TRBD2. The DNA sequence follows: TGCGCCAGCAGCATAAGCGGGAGTCGGTTCTTC. Its translation is CASSISGSRFF.